This TCR beta chain was captured by sequencing in a study of Ad26.COV2.S vaccination and SARS-CoV-2 variants. The treatment: some 19 received Ad26.COV2.S at low or high dose, single or two shots; about 5 received placebo; per-sample allocation not given. The samples were gathered on day 63 after the first injection of vaccine or placebo. Some clones are missing from TCRdb's copy, which holds only in-frame ones; the method was immunoSEQ multiplex PCR. The sample carries 300,000 to 400,000 clones, around 90% recorded once. The sample was peripheral blood, taken in a trial of Ad26.COV2.S vaccine versus placebo. The receptor was isolated from a person between 18 and 65 years old who received the Ad26.COV2.S COVID-19 vaccine or a placebo.

The CDR3 sequence is CASSPRAGANVLTF. The CDR3 DNA sequence: TGCGCCAGCAGCCCCAGGGCTGGGGCCAACGTCCTGACTTTC. The chain employs TRBV4-1 and TRBJ2-6; D is perhaps TRBD1 (5 bases). There are 14 residues in the CDR3. Germline loops: CDR1 MGHRA, CDR2 YSYEKL. V was cut by 4 bases and J by 2 bases, with 6 bases left in between.